This T cell receptor (beta chain) was identified in a study of blood T cell repertoires in COVID-19. TCRdb's table, derived via immunoSEQ multiplex PCR, lists solely in-frame clones and lacks some. The table includes about 300,000 clones, under 90% detected once. The CDR3 runs to 15 residues. Trimming stripped 1 base from V and 5 bases from J, with 9 bases between. The germline V gene encodes CDR1 KGHSH and CDR2 LQKENI. Membership in each cohort depended on participant-reported clinical history. This TCR derives from a woman in her fifties or sixties who had been exposed to COVID-19. The chain couples TRBV18 to TRBJ1-6; D ambiguous. The source material was PBMCs or T cells enriched from blood (not recorded which). CDR3 region: CASSPRDPNNSPLHF. The DNA for the CDR3 is TGTGCCAGCTCACCACGAGATCCTAATAATTCACCCCTCCACTTT.